These 17 T cell receptor beta chains came from one sample sequenced in a study of OX40 agonist ivuxolimab in advanced cancers. The data were produced by immunoSEQ multiplex PCR, yet TCRdb's version contains in-frame clones alone and is incomplete. Of tens of thousands of clones detected, about 86% appear once; the ten largest clones hold approximately 2%. The source was CD4+ or CD8+ T cells sorted from blood, collected in a trial of the OX40 agonist ivuxolimab. The source of these receptors is an adult with an advanced solid tumor such as melanoma, head and neck, liver or kidney cancer.

This clone appeared a few times. The chain uses TRBV9 and TRBJ1-3, with D perhaps matching TRBD1 (5 bases). The CDR3 covers 16 residues. Trimming shortened V by 0 bases and J by 7 bases, and 17 bases separated the two germline ends. Germline CDR1 and CDR2: SGDLS and YYNGEE. CDR3 amino acids: CASSVAGLGEANTIYF. The CDR3 coding sequence is TGTGCCAGCAGCGTAGCTGGCCTGGGGGAGGCGAACACCATATATTTT.

The chain employs TRBV6-5 and TRBJ2-3; no reliable D call. Germline-derived CDR1 and CDR2 are MNHEY and SVGAGI. CDR3 length equals 12 residues. V gave up 6 bases and J gave up 7 bases, with 11 bases separating them. CDR3 region: CASSDDQNTQYF. Here the CDR3 DNA reads TGTGCCAGCAGCGACGACCAGAATACGCAGTATTTT.

The rearrangement joins TRBV5-4 to TRBJ1-6, with a weak D call TRBD1 (6 bases). This CDR3 is built from 15 residues. CDR1 is SGHNT, CDR2 YYREEE, per germline (reference sequence). V lost 4 bases to trimming and J lost 7 bases, with 15 bases between them. The CDR3 reads CASSIGGGLNSPLHF. Written as DNA, the CDR3 is TGTGCCAGCAGCATAGGGGGTGGACTGAATTCACCCCTCCACTTT.

This CDR3 reads CSVGEVTGINEKLFF. CDR3 bases: TGCAGCGTTGGGGAAGTGACAGGGATTAATGAAAAACTGTTTTTT. This chain connects TRBV29-1 to TRBJ1-4, with 7 bases aligning to TRBD1. Unmatched junction bases numbered 9, after V lost 4 bases and J lost 4 bases. Germline V gene data show CDR1 as SQVTM and CDR2 as ANQGSEA. This CDR3 contains 15 residues. The complete variable domain, with remaining parts taken from reference TRBV29-1 and TRBJ1-4, reads SAVISQKPSRDICQRGTSLTIQCQVDSQVTMMFWYRQQPGQSLTLIATANQGSEATYESGFVIDKFPISRPNLTFSTLTVSNMSPEDSSIYLCSVGEVTGINEKLFFGSGTQLSVL.

The V and J genes are TRBV5-5 and TRBJ2-2, with 9 bases aligning to TRBD1. The J segment lost 6 bases and the V segment lost 8 bases, leaving 11 bases of the junction unmatched. This CDR3 spans 15 amino acids. CDR1 and CDR2 from the germline V gene are SGHKS and YYEKEE (reference sequence). In nucleotides, the CDR3 is TGTGCCAGTAGTACACCGGGACAGGGAGCCGGGGAGCTGTTTTTT. Its protein product is CASSTPGQGAGELFF.

CDR3 amino acids: CASSPPIGDNEQFF. The CDR3 coding sequence is TGTGCCAGCTCACCACCGATAGGGGACAATGAGCAGTTCTTC. The V gene is TRBV18, the J gene TRBJ2-1, with TRBD1 as a possible D gene (5 bases). Germline V gives CDR1 KGHSH, CDR2 LQKENI. The CDR3 is 14 residues long. V was cut by 0 bases and J by 5 bases, with 8 bases left in between.

This clone was counted at least ten times. This sequence joins TRBV10-3 and TRBJ2-7; 10 bases agree with TRBD1. The CDR3 has 14 residues. The V and J ends lost 10 bases and 7 bases, in that order; junction bases with no gene match: 13. CDR1 and CDR2 from the germline V gene are ENHRY and SYGVKD. CDR3 nucleotide sequence: TGTGCCACCCGACGGACAGGGGGAATAGGGGAGCAGTACTTC. Translated: CATRRTGGIGEQYF.

This clone was recorded only once. The J gene is TRBJ1-4, the V gene TRBV5-1; TRBD1 might be the D (6 bases). V dropped 4 bases and J dropped 4 bases, with 11 bases sitting between them. The CDR3 has 14 residues. From germline, CDR1 is SGHRS and CDR2 YFSETQ. This CDR3 is CASSTGQLNEKLFF. The CDR3, as DNA: TGCGCCAGCAGCACCGGACAGCTTAATGAAAAACTGTTTTTT.

This clone showed up just once. The J gene is TRBJ2-3, the V gene TRBV29-1, with TRBD1 matching 7 bases. CDR1 is SQVTM, CDR2 ANQGSEA, per germline. J lost 3 bases, V lost 6 bases, and 3 bases had no gene match. The CDR3 spans 12 residues. CDR3: CSVGQSTDTQYF. The CDR3 bases are TGCAGCGTGGGACAGTCGACAGATACGCAGTATTTT.

The chain is built from TRBV10-3 and TRBJ1-6; D perhaps matches TRBD1 (5 bases). Germline V gives CDR1 ENHRY, CDR2 SYGVKD. V was shortened by 0 bases and J by 10 bases, with 19 bases between the two germline ends. The CDR3 is 17 residues long. The DNA for the CDR3 is TGTGCCATCAGTGAGTCGACGAGGGGCTTGTGGGAATCACCCCTCCACTTT. This translates into CAISESTRGLWESPLHF.

The V and J genes are TRBV19 and TRBJ1-5; D is unresolved. CDR1 is LNHDA, CDR2 SQIVND, per germline (reference sequence). This CDR3 comprises 14 residues. Deletions cut 3 bases from V and 6 bases from J, with 12 bases between. CDR3 region: CASSIAGRPQPQHF. In DNA, the CDR3 is TGTGCCAGTAGTATCGCGGGGAGGCCTCAGCCCCAGCATTTT.

J is TRBJ2-7 and V is TRBV4-1, with D tentatively TRBD1 (5 bases). CDR1 MGHRA and CDR2 YSYEKL come from the germline V gene. The CDR3 has 15 residues. V was cut by 0 bases and J by 2 bases, with 11 bases left in between. CDR3 sequence: CASSQEPGRPYEQYF. CDR3 DNA sequence: TGCGCCAGCAGCCAAGAGCCAGGGCGACCCTACGAGCAGTACTTC.

The CDR3 DNA reads as TGCGCCAGTAGACTAGCGGTCAATGAGCAGTTCTTC. Its protein is CASRLAVNEQFF. V and J are TRBV10-2 and TRBJ2-1; TRBD2 matches 9 bases. The CDR3 extends over 12 amino acids. V shed 9 bases, J shed 6 bases, and the junction held 3 bases outside the gene matches. The germline V gene encodes CDR1 WSHSY and CDR2 SAAADI.

This clone was observed a single time. The chain has TRBV6-5 and TRBJ2-7, with D perhaps TRBD2 (6 bases). V shed 5 bases and J shed 2 bases, with 10 bases lying between them. The CDR3 length is 13 residues. Germline V gives CDR1 MNHEY, CDR2 SVGAGI. The CDR3 reads CASSLGGPYEQYF. The CDR3 DNA follows: TGTGCCAGCAGTCTCGGGGGACCCTACGAGCAGTACTTC.

The chain joins TRBV4-3 to TRBJ1-2, with 9 bases lining up with TRBD1. CDR3 length: 14 residues. V lost 4 bases and J lost 3; bases outside the gene matches: 3. Germline V gives CDR1 LGHNA, CDR2 YSLEER. Here the CDR3 reads CASSPGQGYYGYTF. CDR3 nucleotides: TGCGCCAGCAGCCCCGGACAGGGGTACTATGGCTACACCTTC.

This chain uses TRBV7-3 with TRBJ1-2; TRBD1 matches 8 bases. The CDR3 consists of 17 residues. With 5 bases clipped from V and 6 bases from J, the junction kept 17 bases outside the gene matches. Germline-derived CDR1 and CDR2 are SGHTA and FQGTGA. The CDR3 DNA reads as TGTGCCAGCAGCCTAGGGCCGGCAGGGGGCGGTAATGATGGCTACACCTTC. Amino acids: CASSLGPAGGGNDGYTF.

J is TRBJ2-7 and V is TRBV19; D ambiguous. With 5 bases removed from V and 0 bases from J, the gap between germline ends came to 20 bases. The CDR3 spans 17 residues. Looked up from germline, CDR1 is LNHDA and CDR2 is SQIVND (reference sequence). CDR3 DNA: TGTGCCAGTAGTTACGGGTCGATTAAAAGATACTCCTACGAGCAGTACTTC. It translates to CASSYGSIKRYSYEQYF.